Listed here are 19 T cell receptor beta chains from one sample, sequenced in a study of T-cell reconstitution after alpha-beta-depleted transplantation in children (dated by TCRdb to about 2016). Library preparation used PCR. The sequencer was an Illumina HiSeq 2500. TCR library preparation used molecular barcoding, with unique molecular identifiers applied to normalize quantification of the TCRbeta repertoire. TCRdb reran the public reads through fastp at Q25 and MiXCR, keeping productive beta chains. Entries that share a CDR3 protein sequence are merged under the most common genes and DNA. The sample table holds some 600,000 distinct CDR3 sequences, of which 13% were seen once. The ten largest clones add up to around 2.2% of the sample. Taken with the paper, the label for treatment or condition translates to: allogeneic hematopoietic cell transplantation with graft depleted of TCRalphabeta T cells and CD19 B cells.

Sample: PBMCs, mostly from graft donor cells, taken 360 days after TCRalphabeta/CD19-depleted stem cell transplant. The receptor source for this set is a male patient younger than 18 who had a stem cell transplant for acute myeloid leukemia, so the T cells may come from the graft donor.

Only a few counts were recorded for this clonotype. The chain employs TRBV7-3 and TRBJ2-2; D is ambiguous. Trimming shortened V by 1 base and J by 11 bases, and 11 bases separated the two germline ends. The CDR3 spans 13 residues. Germline values: CDR1 SGHTA, CDR2 FQGTGA. CDR3 nucleotide sequence: TGTGCCAGCAGCTTAAGCGACGCAGGCGAGCTGTTTTTT. Protein product: CASSLSDAGELFF. The whole variable domain, remainder taken from reference TRBV7-3 and TRBJ2-2, is GAGVSQTPSNKVTEKGKYVELRCDPISGHTALYWYRQSLGQGPEFLIYFQGTGAADDSGLPNDRFFAVRPEGSVSTLKIQRTERGDSAVYLCASSLSDAGELFFGEGSRLTVL.

In DNA form, the CDR3 reads TGTGCTAGTGGTCCAGGACATCTAAACATTCAGTACTTC. This gives the protein CASGPGHLNIQYF. The rearrangement joins TRBV12-5 to TRBJ2-4; possible D gene TRBD1, 5 bases. CDR3 size: 13 residues. Germline-derived CDR1 and CDR2 are LGHNT and FRNRAP. Trimming shortened V by 5 bases and J by 6 bases, and 11 bases separated the two germline ends.

This sequence joins TRBV7-9 and TRBJ2-5; 8 bases map to TRBD1. With V trimmed by 4 bases and J by 5 bases, 6 bases remained unmatched. This CDR3 comprises 14 residues. CDR1 is SEHNR and CDR2 is FQNEAQ in the germline V gene (reference sequence). For the CDR3, the DNA is TGTGCCAGCAGCTCGGACAGGGAGAGGGAGACCCAGTACTTC. Protein sequence: CASSSDRERETQYF.

This chain links TRBV20-1 with TRBJ2-2, with 7 bases identical to TRBD1. CDR1 is DFQATT, CDR2 SNEGSKA, per germline (reference sequence). The CDR3 is 14 residues long. The V and J ends lost 6 bases and 1 base, in that order; junction bases with no gene match: 5. CDR3 DNA sequence: TGCAGTGCCCCTTCAGGGGGGAACACCGGGGAGCTGTTTTTT. Its translation: CSAPSGGNTGELFF.

This clonotype was seen ten or more times. The V and J genes are TRBV5-6 and TRBJ2-1; 7 bases are a match to TRBD1. The CDR3 sequence is 16 residues long. V dropped 0 bases and J dropped 5; count of bases not matched to a gene: 8. Germline CDR1 SGHDT, CDR2 YYEEEE. In DNA, the CDR3 is TGTGCCAGCAGCTTGGTTTGGACAGGCACCAACAATGAGCAGTTCTTC. It is translated as CASSLVWTGTNNEQFF.

This clonotype has a count of ten or more. This sequence joins TRBV5-5 and TRBJ2-7; 9 nucleotides match TRBD2. The CDR3 totals 15 residues. V lost 3 bases, J lost 0 bases, and 4 bases stayed unmatched. Germline V gene data show CDR1 as SGHKS and CDR2 as YYEKEE (reference sequence). The CDR3 spells CASSSLAGISYEQYV. CDR3 DNA sequence: TGTGCCAGCAGCTCCCTAGCGGGGATCTCCTACGAGCAGTACGTC.

The chain is built from TRBV29-1 and TRBJ1-2; tentative D call: TRBD1 (6 bases). Looked up from germline, CDR1 is SQVTM and CDR2 is ANQGSEA. This CDR3 is 13 amino acids long. V shed 3 bases and J shed 8 bases, with 16 bases lying between them. The CDR3 spells CSVDPGGLHGYTF. CDR3 coding DNA: TGCAGCGTTGATCCGGGGGGGCTTCACGGCTACACCTTC.

The rearrangement uses TRBV20-1 and TRBJ1-4; 9 bases are shared with TRBD1. J lost 0 bases, V lost 4 bases, and 3 bases had no gene match. Germline V gives CDR1 DFQATT, CDR2 SNEGSKA (reference sequence). The CDR3 consists of 15 residues. As DNA, the CDR3 is TGCAGTGCTACCGGGACAGGGCCAACTAATGAAAAACTGTTTTTT. Amino acid sequence: CSATGTGPTNEKLFF.

This rearrangement joins TRBV20-1 to TRBJ1-1, with D uncertain. The CDR3 runs 13 residues. Germline V gene lookup returns CDR1 DFQATT and CDR2 SNEGSKA (reference sequence). V lost 4 bases and J 5 bases, leaving 14 bases between the germline ends. The CDR3 coding sequence is TGCAGTGCTACGATAAGCTTCCCTACTGAAGCTTTCTTT. Residues: CSATISFPTEAFF.

This chain links TRBV19 with TRBJ2-7; 11 bases match TRBD2. The CDR3 totals 14 residues. Losses at the gene ends were 9 bases for V and 2 bases for J; bases not matched to a gene: 6. CDR1 LNHDA and CDR2 SQIVND come from the germline V gene (reference sequence). CDR3 amino acids: CASITSGSAYEQYF. The CDR3 DNA reads as TGTGCCAGCATTACTAGCGGGAGTGCCTACGAGCAGTACTTC.

Many counts were recorded for this clonotype. This chain links TRBV20-1 with TRBJ2-1; D call uncertain. CDR3 length equals 14 residues. Germline loops: CDR1 DFQATT, CDR2 SNEGSKA (reference sequence). V lost 5 bases, J lost 3 bases, and 14 bases lay in between. CDR3 loop: CSASRVENYNEQFF. CDR3 sequence (DNA): TGCAGTGCTTCACGGGTGGAGAACTACAATGAGCAGTTCTTC.

This clonotype appeared a few times. V gene TRBV28 combines with J gene TRBJ2-1; D is possibly TRBD2 (5 bases). The CDR3 consists of 13 residues. Trimming took off 4 bases at V and 8 bases at J, with 12 bases between the two ends. From germline, CDR1 is MDHEN and CDR2 SYDVKM. CDR3: CASSSTLDYEQFF. The CDR3 coding sequence is TGTGCCAGCAGTTCCACACTGGACTATGAGCAGTTCTTC.

The sample holds a few counts of this clonotype. The chain recombines TRBV28 with TRBJ2-2; 7 bases agree with TRBD2. This CDR3 has 13 residues. The trim removed 8 bases at V and 6 bases at J, leaving 6 bases unmatched. CDR1 MDHEN and CDR2 SYDVKM come from the germline V gene. CDR3 sequence: CASLWGGAGELFF. The CDR3 DNA sequence: TGTGCCAGCCTCTGGGGGGGGGCCGGGGAGCTGTTTTTT.

The sample holds a few counts of this clonotype. This chain joins TRBV6-1 and TRBJ2-7; a weak D match, TRBD2 (6 bases). Germline V gives CDR1 MNHNS, CDR2 SASEGT. The CDR3 totals 13 residues. Trimming removed 8 bases at V and 7 bases at J, with 18 bases between. For the CDR3, the DNA is TGTGCCAGCCGACCCGGGAGCTCGAGAGAGCAGTACTTC. It encodes CASRPGSSREQYF.

V gene TRBV7-9 combines with J gene TRBJ1-1, with D possibly matching TRBD1 (5 bases). Looked up from germline, CDR1 is SEHNR and CDR2 is FQNEAQ (reference sequence). The CDR3 totals 14 residues. The V gene lost 1 base and the J gene lost 4 bases, with 10 bases spanning the gap. Here the CDR3 DNA reads TGTGCCAGCAGCTTAGTTTTCGGGGGCACTGAAGCTTTCTTT. Residues: CASSLVFGGTEAFF.

This rearrangement joins TRBV20-1 to TRBJ1-4; D is uncertain. Germline CDR1 and CDR2: DFQATT and SNEGSKA (reference sequence). The CDR3 totals 13 residues. The ends were cut back, 4 bases at V and 6 bases at J, with 12 bases in the middle. CDR3 amino acids: CSAKVGSHEKLFF. CDR3 nucleotides: TGCAGTGCTAAAGTGGGGAGTCATGAAAAACTGTTTTTT.

This clonotype was seen a few times. The chain has TRBV5-4 and TRBJ1-2; the D gene is possibly TRBD1 (5 bases). There are 14 residues in the CDR3. V gave up 0 bases and J gave up 2 bases, with 8 bases separating them. Germline V gives CDR1 SGHNT, CDR2 YYREEE (reference sequence). Written as DNA, the CDR3 is TGTGCCAGCAGCTTGGCGGCAGGGAACTATGGCTACACCTTC. This codes for CASSLAAGNYGYTF.

V gene TRBV28 combines with J gene TRBJ1-2, with D uncertain. Germline V CDR1 and CDR2: MDHEN, SYDVKM. The CDR3 contains 16 residues. The germline V and J ends were trimmed by 6 bases and 0 bases, with 17 bases remaining between them. CDR3 in DNA: TGTGCCAGCAGGACGACACGCGACGCAACTAACTATGGCTACACCTTC. It encodes CASRTTRDATNYGYTF.

This clonotype has ten or more counts. The chain is built from TRBV27 and TRBJ2-1; 10 positions agree with TRBD1. Per the germline V gene, CDR1 is MNHEY and CDR2 is SMNVEV (reference sequence). After removal of 4 bases from V and 6 bases from J, the junction contained 3 bases not matched to a gene. This CDR3 contains 14 residues. The DNA for the CDR3 is TGTGCCAGCAGTTCGGGACAGGGGAGCAATGAGCAGTTCTTC. Amino acids: CASSSGQGSNEQFF.